The subject of this entry is one T cell receptor beta chain. No antigen is known for it. Base qualities are missing; no much larger clone stands one base away. The data derive from a study of blood T cells in healthy people across ages (dated by TCRdb to 2015 to 2017). For context, the study as a whole: In model experiments, template switching captured roughly one uniquely barcoded TCR beta cDNA molecule for every two T cells. Age-related changes in TCR beta repertoire diversity were measured in the study by deep sequencing normalized with unique cDNA molecular identifiers. Four age groups were formed from the donors: young (average approximately 15 years), middle-aged (around 39), aged (around 68) and long-lived (more than 75). Donors of different ages were randomly distributed across sequencing lanes to avoid experimental bias. Two additional independent replicas of 1 million unique cDNA reads from the same blood draw were analyzed for two donors (one aged 18 to 29 and one aged 80 or older).

The 40 or so donors, aged about 6 to 100 years, were systemically healthy Caucasian individuals from Russia. Each donor gave roughly 9 milliliters of peripheral blood, drawn into EDTA-treated Vacutainer tubes. Ficoll-Paque density-gradient centrifugation was used to isolate PBMCs, with at least 6.5 million per sample. Total RNA was extracted from PBMCs with Trizol reagent, with at least 5 micrograms obtained per sample. For every donor, an aliquot of PBMCs went through flow cytometry to measure the percentages of naive CD45RAhigh/CD27high T cells. What the study reported, not specific to this receptor: Because the CMV infection status of the donors was unknown, age-related changes in expanded clonotypes may potentially have been confounded. The percentage of naive T cells measured by flow cytometry correlated strongly with observed TCR beta diversity. As age increased, observed TCR beta diversity per million T cells dropped in a roughly linear way, and a significant reduction was already evident by age about 40. The long-lived group showed more naive CD4+ T cells, fewer expanded clones and increased TCR diversity than the aged group, suggesting age selection. Estimates of total diversity from one million sequenced T cells were regarded as lower bounds and underestimates. Conclusive comparison of naive and antigen-experienced compartments was prevented by the profiling of bulk unsorted PBMCs.

Libraries were prepared through 5' RACE. This sample was sequenced with an Illumina HiSeq 2500. A second PCR of roughly 7 to 12 cycles was run with a J-beta primer mix and a sample-barcoded 5' primer. A unique molecular identifier was introduced onto each TCR beta cDNA molecule by a template-switch 5' adaptor carrying 12 random nucleotides. Each sample yielded at least 2.5 million CDR3-containing paired-end reads. First-strand cDNA synthesis was performed from all RNA using the Mint cDNA synthesis kit, with priming by a TRBC-specific oligonucleotide. Following uracil-DNA glycosylase treatment, all cDNA underwent a first 18-cycle PCR with the universal primers M1SS and BC2_uni_R. In the original analysis: For normalization, 1 million high-quality reads were randomly selected from each sample, with every read carrying a distinct molecular identifier. Reads with shared molecular identifiers were discarded instead of being binned into consensus sequences. MiTCR, set to a Q25 quality threshold and the strictest error-elimination algorithm, was used for CDR3 identification, clonotype clustering and error correction. A nonparametric unseen species model using Euler transformation provided a lower-bound estimate of total TCR beta diversity. Clones were called with MiXCR by TCRdb after fastp trimmed the public reads at Q25, and only in-frame beta chains were retained. Rows matching on CDR3 protein sequence are summarized as one entry with the most common DNA and genes. These V and J calls rely on TCRdb rather than the paper's analysis. This sample holds some 1.5 million distinct CDR3 sequences; under 30% were observed only once. 7.7% of the sample comes from the top ten.

The germline V gene (reference sequence) specifies LNHNV as CDR1 and YYDKDF as CDR2. V lost 0 bases and J lost 7 bases; the stretch between them is 9 bases long. Its CDR3 holds 13 amino acids, cysteine through phenylalanine. Just CDR3 DNA is preserved here, 39 bases in frame from base 1. The sequenced sample was blood. Recombination connected TRBV15 to TRBJ1-1; the D gene is not confidently resolved. The source is a young woman in good health. CDR3 loop: CATSRDKGFEAFF. The base sequence is TGTGCCACCAGCAGAGATAAGGGATTTGAAGCTTTCTTT.